In its sample, the clone carrying this T cell receptor beta chain was seen many times. These data originate in a study of read filtering for tumor transcriptome and immune sequencing. Germline lookup yields CDR1 SEHNR and CDR2 FQNEAQ (reference sequence). This CDR3 spans 14 amino acids. Between the trimmed V and J ends, which lost 5 bases and 6 bases, there was a span of 15 bases. Molecular barcoded adaptors covering alpha/delta and beta/gamma chains were used on approximately 440 ng RNA. TCRdb reanalysed the reads using MiXCR and keeps one entry per CDR3 protein. The sample holds approximately 6,200 distinct CDR3 sequences, approximately 22% seen once.

The specimen was a population of CD138-negative cells sorted from bone marrow. The chain couples TRBV7-9 to TRBJ2-3; D gene ambiguous. The sequence was collected from a donor at least 40 years old with multiple myeloma. As DNA, the CDR3 is TGTGCCAGCAGCCCCACGGGTGGATCGGATACGCAGTATTTT. This gives the protein CASSPTGGSDTQYF.